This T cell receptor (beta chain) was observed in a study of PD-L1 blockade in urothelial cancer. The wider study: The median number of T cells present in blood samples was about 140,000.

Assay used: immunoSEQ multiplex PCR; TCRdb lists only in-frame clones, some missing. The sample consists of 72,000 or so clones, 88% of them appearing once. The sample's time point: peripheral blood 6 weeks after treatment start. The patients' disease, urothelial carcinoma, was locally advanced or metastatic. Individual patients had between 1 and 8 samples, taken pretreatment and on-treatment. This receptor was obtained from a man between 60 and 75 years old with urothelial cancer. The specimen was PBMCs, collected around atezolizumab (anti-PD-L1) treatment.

The DNA of the CDR3 is TGTGCCAGCAGCCCCGGGGGGCAGCTGGTCTATGGCTACACCTTC. Amino acids: CASSPGGQLVYGYTF. J is TRBJ1-2 and V is TRBV7-2, with a weak D call TRBD1 (6 bases). Trimming cost V 5 bases and J 4 bases, with 17 bases left between them. CDR1 and CDR2 from the germline V gene are SGHTA and FQGNSA. This CDR3 spans 15 amino acids.